The 6 T cell receptor beta chains below all came from one sample that was sequenced in a study of shared clonotypes between healthy human individuals. Measured with immunoSEQ multiplex PCR; TCRdb has only the in-frame clones, and not every one. Among 400,000 to 600,000 clones listed, roughly 83% were seen once. Sample: PBMCs. All receptors come from a woman between 40 and 50 years old in good health. Some clones in this sample may be carry-over from other donors' samples.

The chain carries TRBV19 and TRBJ1-1, with D tentatively TRBD1 (5 bases). Per germline, CDR1 LNHDA and CDR2 SQIVND (reference sequence). The ends were cut back, 1 base at V and 11 bases at J, with 14 bases in the middle. The CDR3 consists of 13 residues. This chain's CDR3 is CASSIGWQGAAFF. Here the CDR3 DNA reads TGTGCCAGTAGTATAGGGTGGCAGGGCGCTGCTTTCTTT. The entire variable domain, with the rest obtained from reference TRBV19 and TRBJ1-1, is as follows: DGGITQSPKYLFRKEGQNVTLSCEQNLNHDAMYWYRQDPGQGLRLIYYSQIVNDFQKGDIAEGYSVSREKKESFPLTVTSAQKNPTAFYLCASSIGWQGAAFFGQGTRLTVV.

V gene TRBV11-3 combines with J gene TRBJ2-1; possible D gene TRBD2, 5 bases. This CDR3 comprises 13 residues. Germline lookup yields CDR1 SGHNT and CDR2 YENEEA. V was pared by 3 bases and J by 4 bases, with 7 bases between. The DNA of the CDR3 is TGTGCCAGCAGCTTGGGGAGATACAATGAGCAGTTCTTC. This sequence encodes CASSLGRYNEQFF.

The rearrangement links TRBV7-9 to TRBJ2-7; possibly TRBD1 for D (6 bases). Between the trimmed V and J ends, which lost 3 bases and 2 bases, there was a span of 11 bases. Germline V CDR1 and CDR2: SEHNR, FQNEAQ (reference sequence). This CDR3 has 14 residues. Here the CDR3 DNA reads TGTGCCAGCAGCTTCCTGGACAGCCCCTACGAGCAGTACTTC. This gives the protein CASSFLDSPYEQYF.

The chain couples TRBV7-8 to TRBJ2-1; D is ambiguous. The germline V gene has CDR1 SGHVS and CDR2 FQNEAQ. Trimming cost V 4 bases and J 2 bases, with 15 bases left between them. There are 16 residues in the CDR3. The CDR3 DNA follows: TGTGCCAGCAGCTCCCTCAGCGTTCGTCCCTACAATGAGCAGTTCTTC. This encodes CASSSLSVRPYNEQFF. Filled out from reference TRBV7-8 and TRBJ2-1, the complete variable domain reads GAGVSQSPRYKVAKRGQDVALRCDPISGHVSLFWYQQALGQGPEFLTYFQNEAQLDKSGLPSDRFFAERPEGSVSTLKIQRTQQEDSAVYLCASSSLSVRPYNEQFFGPGTRLTVL.

The chain recombines TRBV28 with TRBJ2-7; 11 nucleotides align to TRBD1. V was clipped by 8 bases and J by 4 bases; unmatched bases: 10. Germline CDR1 reads MDHEN; CDR2 reads SYDVKM. The CDR3 sequence is 15 residues long. The CDR3 is CASSPSGTGGYEQYF. The CDR3 bases are TGTGCCAGCTCCCCGTCGGGGACAGGGGGTTACGAGCAGTACTTC.

The gene calls are TRBV30 and TRBJ1-1; D unclear. There are 13 residues in the CDR3. The germline CDR1 and CDR2 sequences are GTSNPN and SVGIG (reference sequence). Deletions cut 8 bases from V and 2 bases from J, with 15 bases between. The CDR3 loop reads CASRRDPNTEAFF. CDR3 DNA sequence: TGTGCCAGCAGGAGGGATCCCAACACTGAAGCTTTCTTT.